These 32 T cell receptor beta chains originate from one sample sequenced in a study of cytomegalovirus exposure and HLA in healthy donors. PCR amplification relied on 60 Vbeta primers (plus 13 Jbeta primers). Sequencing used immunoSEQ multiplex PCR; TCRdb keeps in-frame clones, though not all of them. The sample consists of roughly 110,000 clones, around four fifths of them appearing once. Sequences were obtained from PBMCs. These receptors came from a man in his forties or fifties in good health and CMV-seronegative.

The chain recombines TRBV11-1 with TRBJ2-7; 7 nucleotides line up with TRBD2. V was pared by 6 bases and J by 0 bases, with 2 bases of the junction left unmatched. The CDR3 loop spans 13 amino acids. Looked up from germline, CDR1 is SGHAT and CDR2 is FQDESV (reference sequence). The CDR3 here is CASSRTSSYEQYV. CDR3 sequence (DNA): TGTGCCAGCAGTCGGACTAGCTCCTACGAGCAGTACGTC.

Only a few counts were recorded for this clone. CDR3 DNA sequence: TGTGCCAGCACCGACAACAATCAGCCCCAGCATTTT. It translates to CASTDNNQPQHF. The V call is TRBV6-1, the J call TRBJ1-5; D is unclear. V lost 7 bases to trimming and J lost 3 bases, with 7 bases between them. The CDR3 sequence is 12 residues long. Germline values: CDR1 MNHNS, CDR2 SASEGT.

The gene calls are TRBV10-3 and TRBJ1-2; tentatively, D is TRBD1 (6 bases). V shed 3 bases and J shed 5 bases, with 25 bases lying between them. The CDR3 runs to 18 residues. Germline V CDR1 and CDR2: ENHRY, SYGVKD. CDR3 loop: CAISEGSGQLEISYGYTF. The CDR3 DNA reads TGTGCCATCAGTGAAGGGTCGGGACAACTGGAGATTTCATATGGCTACACCTTC.

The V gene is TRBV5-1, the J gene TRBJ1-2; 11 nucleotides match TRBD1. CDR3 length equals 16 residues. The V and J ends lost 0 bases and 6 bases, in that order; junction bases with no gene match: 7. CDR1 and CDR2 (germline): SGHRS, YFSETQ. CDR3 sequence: CASSLEGGTGGNGYTF. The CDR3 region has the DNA TGCGCCAGCAGCTTGGAAGGAGGGACAGGGGGAAATGGCTACACCTTC.

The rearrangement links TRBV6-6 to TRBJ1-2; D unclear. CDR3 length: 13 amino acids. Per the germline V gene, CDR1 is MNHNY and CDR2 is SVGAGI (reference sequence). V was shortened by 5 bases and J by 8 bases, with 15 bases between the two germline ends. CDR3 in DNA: TGTGCCAGCAGTCAACTGGGGAGGGAAGGCTACACCTTC. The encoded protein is CASSQLGREGYTF.

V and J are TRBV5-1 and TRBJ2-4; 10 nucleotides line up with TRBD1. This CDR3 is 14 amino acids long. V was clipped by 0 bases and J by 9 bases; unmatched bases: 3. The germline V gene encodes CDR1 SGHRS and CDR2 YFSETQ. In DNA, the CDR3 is TGCGCCAGCAGCTTGGGGACAGGGGGGCGCATTCAGTACTTC. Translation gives CASSLGTGGRIQYF.

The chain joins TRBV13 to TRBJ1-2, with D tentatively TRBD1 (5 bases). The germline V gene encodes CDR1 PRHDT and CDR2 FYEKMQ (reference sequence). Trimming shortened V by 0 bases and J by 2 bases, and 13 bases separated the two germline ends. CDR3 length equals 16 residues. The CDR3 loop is CASSLGMTALNYGYTF. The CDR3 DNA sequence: TGTGCCAGCAGCTTAGGTATGACAGCTCTAAACTATGGCTACACCTTC.

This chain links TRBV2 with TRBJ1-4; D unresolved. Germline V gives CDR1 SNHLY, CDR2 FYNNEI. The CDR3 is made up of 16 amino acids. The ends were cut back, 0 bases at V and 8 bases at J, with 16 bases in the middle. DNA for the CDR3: TGTGCCAGCAGTGAAGCCGTAGGCCCAAGCGGAGAAAAACTGTTTTTT. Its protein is CASSEAVGPSGEKLFF.

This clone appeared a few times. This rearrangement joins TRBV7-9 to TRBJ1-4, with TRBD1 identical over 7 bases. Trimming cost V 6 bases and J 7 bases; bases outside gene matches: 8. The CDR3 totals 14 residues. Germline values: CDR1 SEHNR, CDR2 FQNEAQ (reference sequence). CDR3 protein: CASSIPGGSEKLFF. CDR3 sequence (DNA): TGTGCCAGCAGTATCCCAGGGGGGAGTGAAAAACTGTTTTTT.

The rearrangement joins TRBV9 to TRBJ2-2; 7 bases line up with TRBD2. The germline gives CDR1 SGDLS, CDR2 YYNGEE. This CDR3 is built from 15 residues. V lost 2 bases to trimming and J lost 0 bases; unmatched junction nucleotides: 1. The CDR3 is CASSVGGANTGELFF. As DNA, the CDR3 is TGTGCCAGCAGCGTGGGGGGGGCGAACACCGGGGAGCTGTTTTTT.

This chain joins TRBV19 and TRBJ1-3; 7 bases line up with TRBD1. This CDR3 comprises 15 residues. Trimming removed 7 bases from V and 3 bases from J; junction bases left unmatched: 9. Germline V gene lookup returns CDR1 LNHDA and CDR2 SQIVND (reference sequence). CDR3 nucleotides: TGTGCCAGTACCTCGACAGGGCGAGGTGGAAACACCATATATTTT. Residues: CASTSTGRGGNTIYF.

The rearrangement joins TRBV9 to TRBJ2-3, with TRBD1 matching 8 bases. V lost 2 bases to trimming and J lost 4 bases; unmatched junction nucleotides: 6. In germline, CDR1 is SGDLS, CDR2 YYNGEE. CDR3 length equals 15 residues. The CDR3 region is CASSVVRTGSDTQYF. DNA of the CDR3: TGTGCCAGCAGCGTCGTCAGGACAGGGTCAGATACGCAGTATTTT.

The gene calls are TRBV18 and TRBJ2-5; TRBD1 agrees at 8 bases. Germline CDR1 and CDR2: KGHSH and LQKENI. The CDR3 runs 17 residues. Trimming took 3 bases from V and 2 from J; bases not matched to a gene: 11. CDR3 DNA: TGTGCCAGCTCACCGTCCGGGACAGGAATTTTTCAAGAGACCCAGTACTTC. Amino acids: CASSPSGTGIFQETQYF. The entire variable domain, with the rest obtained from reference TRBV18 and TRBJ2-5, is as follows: NAGVMQNPRHLVRRRGQEARLRCSPMKGHSHVYWYRQLPEEGLKFMVYLQKENIIDESGMPKERFSAEFPKEGPSILRIQQVVRGDSAAYFCASSPSGTGIFQETQYFGPGTRLLVL.

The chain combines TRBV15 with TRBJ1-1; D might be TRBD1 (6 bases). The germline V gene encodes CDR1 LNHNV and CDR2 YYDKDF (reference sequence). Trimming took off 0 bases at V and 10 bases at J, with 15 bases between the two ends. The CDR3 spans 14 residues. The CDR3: CATSRERNTGRAFF. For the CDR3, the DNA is TGTGCCACCAGCAGAGAGAGGAATACAGGGAGAGCTTTCTTT. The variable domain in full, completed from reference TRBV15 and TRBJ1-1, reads DAMVIQNPRYQVTQFGKPVTLSCSQTLNHNVMYWYQQKSSQAPKLLFHYYDKDFNNEADTPDNFQSRRPNTSFCFLDIRSPGLGDTAMYLCATSRERNTGRAFFGQGTRLTVV.

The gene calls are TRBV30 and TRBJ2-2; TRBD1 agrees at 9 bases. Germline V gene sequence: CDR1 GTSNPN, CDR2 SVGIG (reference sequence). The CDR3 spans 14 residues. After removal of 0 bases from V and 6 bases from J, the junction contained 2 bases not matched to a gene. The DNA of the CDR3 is TGTGCCTGGAGTGTGGGACAGGGACCCGGGGAGCTGTTTTTT. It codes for CAWSVGQGPGELFF.

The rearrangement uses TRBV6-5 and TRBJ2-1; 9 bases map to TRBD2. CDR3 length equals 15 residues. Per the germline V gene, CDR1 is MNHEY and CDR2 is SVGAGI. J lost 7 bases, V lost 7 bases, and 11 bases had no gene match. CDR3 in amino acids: CASTLISGGTNEQFF. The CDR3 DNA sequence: TGTGCCAGCACCCTAATAAGCGGGGGGACAAATGAGCAGTTCTTC.

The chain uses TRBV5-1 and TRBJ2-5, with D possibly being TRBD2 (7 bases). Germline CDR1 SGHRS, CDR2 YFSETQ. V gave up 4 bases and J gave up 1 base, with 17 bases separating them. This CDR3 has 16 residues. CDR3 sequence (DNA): TGCGCCAGCAGCCGCAGCGGGGACATAAGCCAAGAGACCCAGTACTTC. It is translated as CASSRSGDISQETQYF.

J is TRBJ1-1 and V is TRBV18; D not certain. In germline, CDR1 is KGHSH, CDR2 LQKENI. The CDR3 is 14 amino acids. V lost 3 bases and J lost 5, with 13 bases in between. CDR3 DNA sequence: TGTGCCAGCTCACCTAATTGGGCGTATACTGAAGCTTTCTTT. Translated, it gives CASSPNWAYTEAFF.

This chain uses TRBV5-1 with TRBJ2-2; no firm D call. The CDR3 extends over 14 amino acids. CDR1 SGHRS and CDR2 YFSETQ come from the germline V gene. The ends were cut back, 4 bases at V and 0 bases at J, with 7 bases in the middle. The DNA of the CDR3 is TGCGCCAGCAGCCAAAACTCGAACACCGGGGAGCTGTTTTTT. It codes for CASSQNSNTGELFF.

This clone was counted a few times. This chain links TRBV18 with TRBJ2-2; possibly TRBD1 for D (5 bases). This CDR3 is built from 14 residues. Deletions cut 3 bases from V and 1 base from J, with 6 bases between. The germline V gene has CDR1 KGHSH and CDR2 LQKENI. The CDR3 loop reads CASSPTVNTGELFF. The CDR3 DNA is TGTGCCAGCTCACCGACAGTGAACACCGGGGAGCTGTTTTTT.

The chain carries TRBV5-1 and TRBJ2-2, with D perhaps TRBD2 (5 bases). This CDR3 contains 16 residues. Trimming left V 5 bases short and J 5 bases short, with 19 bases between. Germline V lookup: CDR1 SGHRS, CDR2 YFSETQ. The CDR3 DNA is TGCGCCAGCAGATCGCCTTTGGACCCGGGGACCGGGGAGCTGTTTTTT. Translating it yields CASRSPLDPGTGELFF.

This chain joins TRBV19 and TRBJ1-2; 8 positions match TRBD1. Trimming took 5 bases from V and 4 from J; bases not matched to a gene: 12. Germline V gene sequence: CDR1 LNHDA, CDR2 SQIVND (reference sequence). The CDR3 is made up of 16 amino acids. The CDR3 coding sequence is TGTGCCAGTAGTGTGCCTGGACAGGGAATTACCTATGGCTACACCTTC. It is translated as CASSVPGQGITYGYTF. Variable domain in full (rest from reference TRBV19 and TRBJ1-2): DGGITQSPKYLFRKEGQNVTLSCEQNLNHDAMYWYRQDPGQGLRLIYYSQIVNDFQKGDIAEGYSVSREKKESFPLTVTSAQKNPTAFYLCASSVPGQGITYGYTFGSGTRLTVV.

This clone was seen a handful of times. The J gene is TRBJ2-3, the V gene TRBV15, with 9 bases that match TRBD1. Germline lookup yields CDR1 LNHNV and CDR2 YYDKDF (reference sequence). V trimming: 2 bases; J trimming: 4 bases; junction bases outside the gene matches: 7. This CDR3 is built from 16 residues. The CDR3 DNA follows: TGTGCCACCAGCAGACGGACAGGGGCTAGTGCAGATACGCAGTATTTT. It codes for CATSRRTGASADTQYF. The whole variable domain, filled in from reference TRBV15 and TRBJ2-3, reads DAMVIQNPRYQVTQFGKPVTLSCSQTLNHNVMYWYQQKSSQAPKLLFHYYDKDFNNEADTPDNFQSRRPNTSFCFLDIRSPGLGDTAMYLCATSRRTGASADTQYFGPGTRLTVL.

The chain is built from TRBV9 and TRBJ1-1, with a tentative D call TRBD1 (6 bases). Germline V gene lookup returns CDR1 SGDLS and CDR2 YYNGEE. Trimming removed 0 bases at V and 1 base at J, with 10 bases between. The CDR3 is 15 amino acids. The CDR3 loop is CASSVGAGANTEAFF. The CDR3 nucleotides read TGTGCCAGCAGCGTAGGGGCGGGGGCGAACACTGAAGCTTTCTTT.

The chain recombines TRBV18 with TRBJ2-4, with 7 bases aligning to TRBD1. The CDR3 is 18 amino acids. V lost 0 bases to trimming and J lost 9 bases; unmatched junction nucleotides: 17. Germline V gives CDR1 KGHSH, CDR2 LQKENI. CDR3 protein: CASSPPTGSALRQGIQYF. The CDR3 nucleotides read TGTGCCAGCTCACCACCGACAGGGTCGGCACTTCGGCAAGGCATTCAGTACTTC.

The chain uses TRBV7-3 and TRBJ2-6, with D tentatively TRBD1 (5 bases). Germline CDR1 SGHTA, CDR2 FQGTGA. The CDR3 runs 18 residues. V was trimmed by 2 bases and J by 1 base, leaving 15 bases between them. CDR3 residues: CASSLAGQGFSGANVLTF. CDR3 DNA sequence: TGTGCCAGCAGCTTAGCAGGTCAGGGCTTTTCTGGGGCCAACGTCCTGACTTTC.

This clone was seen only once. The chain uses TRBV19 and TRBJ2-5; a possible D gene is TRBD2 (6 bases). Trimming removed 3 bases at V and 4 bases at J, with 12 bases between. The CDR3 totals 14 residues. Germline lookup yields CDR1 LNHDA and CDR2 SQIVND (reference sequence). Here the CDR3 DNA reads TGTGCCAGTAGTATCCCAGGGAGGTCAGAGACCCAGTACTTC. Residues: CASSIPGRSETQYF.

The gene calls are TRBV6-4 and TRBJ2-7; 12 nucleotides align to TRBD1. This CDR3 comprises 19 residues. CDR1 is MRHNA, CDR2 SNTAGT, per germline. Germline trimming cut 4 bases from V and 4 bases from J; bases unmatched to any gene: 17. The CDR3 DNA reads TGTGCCAGCAGTGTCACCGGGACAGGGGGCGACAGGAGAGAGTACGAGCAGTACGTC. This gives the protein CASSVTGTGGDRREYEQYV.

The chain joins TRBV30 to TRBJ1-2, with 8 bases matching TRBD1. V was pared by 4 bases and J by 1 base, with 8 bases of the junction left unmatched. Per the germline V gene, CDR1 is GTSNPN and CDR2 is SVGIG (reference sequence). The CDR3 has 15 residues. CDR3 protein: CAWTRRQGYNYGYTF. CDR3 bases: TGTGCCTGGACAAGACGACAGGGGTATAACTATGGCTACACCTTC.

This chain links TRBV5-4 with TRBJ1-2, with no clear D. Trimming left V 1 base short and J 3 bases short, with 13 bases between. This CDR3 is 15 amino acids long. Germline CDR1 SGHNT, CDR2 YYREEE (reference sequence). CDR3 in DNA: TGTGCCAGCAGCTTGTCCGCAGCGGTCGACTATGGCTACACCTTC. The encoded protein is CASSLSAAVDYGYTF.

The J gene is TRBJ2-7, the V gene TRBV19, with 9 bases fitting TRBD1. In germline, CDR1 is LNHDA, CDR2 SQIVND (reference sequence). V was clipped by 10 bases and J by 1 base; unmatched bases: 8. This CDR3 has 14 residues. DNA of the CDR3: TGTGCCACCAGAGAGACAGGGGGTTCCTACGAGCAGTACTTC. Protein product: CATRETGGSYEQYF. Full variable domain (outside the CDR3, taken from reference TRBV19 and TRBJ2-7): DGGITQSPKYLFRKEGQNVTLSCEQNLNHDAMYWYRQDPGQGLRLIYYSQIVNDFQKGDIAEGYSVSREKKESFPLTVTSAQKNPTAFYLCATRETGGSYEQYFGPGTRLTVT.

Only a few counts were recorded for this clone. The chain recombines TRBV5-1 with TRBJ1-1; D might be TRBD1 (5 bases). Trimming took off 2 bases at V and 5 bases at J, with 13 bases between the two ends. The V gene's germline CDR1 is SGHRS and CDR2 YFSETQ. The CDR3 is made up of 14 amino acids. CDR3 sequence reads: CASSFGGLTTEAFF. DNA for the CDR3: TGCGCCAGCAGCTTCGGGGGATTAACGACTGAAGCTTTCTTT.